This TCR beta chain was observed in a study of T-cell reconstitution after alpha-beta-depleted transplantation in children. CDR3 size: 14 residues. The V segment lost 6 bases and the J segment 6 bases; nucleotides outside the gene matches: 9. Germline CDR1 is MNHEY and CDR2 is SMNVEV (reference sequence). Unique molecular identifiers were used in preparing the TCRbeta library. TCRdb ran MiXCR on the PCR reads and lists one entry per CDR3 protein. The profile shows about 400,000 distinct CDR3 sequences, 10% to 15% of them singletons. The V and J genes are TRBV27 and TRBJ1-1; TRBD1 matches at 8 bases. The sequence derives from a human donor who donated a stem cell graft to a child with Fanconi anemia. Sequencing used PBMCs, obtained from the stem cell graft. CDR3 sequence: CASSSDRAIPEAFF. For the CDR3, the DNA is TGTGCCAGCAGCTCGGACAGGGCAATCCCTGAAGCTTTCTTT.